These T cell receptor beta chains were read from a single sample in a study of cytomegalovirus exposure and HLA in healthy donors. TCRdb's table, derived via immunoSEQ multiplex PCR, lists solely in-frame clones and lacks some. The sample yields under 250,000 clones, roughly 91% seen once. The sequencing input was PBMCs. The receptors shown here come from a woman aged 18-29 years in good health and CMV-seropositive. The CDR3 runs from the conserved cysteine through the conserved F or W. The D gene is left open where the match is weak. Size tells how often a clone was seen (once, few, many) or the class of an expanded clone, and some rows leave it out.

size	V	D	J	length	DNA	CDR3
.	TRBV30	.	TRBJ1-5	15	TGTGCCTGGAGTGTACTACAGGATCGGTTTCAGCCCCAGCATTTT	CAWSVLQDRFQPQHF
.	TRBV5-8	TRBD2	TRBJ2-1	15	TGTGCCAGCAGCTCGACTAGCGGACCTTACAATGAGCAGTTCTTC	CASSSTSGPYNEQFF
.	TRBV10-3	TRBD1	TRBJ2-7	13	TGTGCCATCAGTCTACAGGGGGCTGGTGAGCAGTACTTC	CAISLQGAGEQYF
.	TRBV5-6	TRBD2	TRBJ2-5	14	TGTGCCAGCAGCATAGTAGCGGGACAAGAGACCCAGTACTTC	CASSIVAGQETQYF
few	TRBV28	.	TRBJ1-5	14	TGTGCCAGCAACGGGGTATACATCAATCAGCCCCAGCATTTT	CASNGVYINQPQHF
.	TRBV29-1	.	TRBJ2-1	13	TGCAGCGTTGAGGCGGTCTCCTACAATGAGCAGTTCTTC	CSVEAVSYNEQFF
once	TRBV28	TRBD2	TRBJ2-1	18	TGTGCCAGCAGTTCCTATCGCGGGACTAGCGGGACCCGCAATGAGCAGTTCTTC	CASSSYRGTSGTRNEQFF
.	TRBV5-6	TRBD1	TRBJ2-7	17	TGTGCCAGCAGCTTTGGGGGGGCTGGGACAGGGAGAAACGAGCAGTACTTC	CASSFGGAGTGRNEQYF
.	TRBV27	TRBD1	TRBJ2-1	14	TGTGCCAGCAGTTCCTGGACAGGGGGCTATGAGCAGTTCTTC	CASSSWTGGYEQFF
.	TRBV6-5	.	TRBJ2-7	12	TGTGCCAGCAGCCCCGTAGCTTACGAGCAGTACTTC	CASSPVAYEQYF
once	TRBV4-2	.	TRBJ1-1	13	TGTGCCAGCAGTATTGGCGGGGGCACTGAAGCTTTCTTT	CASSIGGGTEAFF
.	TRBV6-6	.	TRBJ1-2	13	TGTGCCAGCAGGGTGCCAGAGGTCGATGGCTACACCTTC	CASRVPEVDGYTF
.	TRBV5-1	.	TRBJ1-4	15	TGCGCCAGCAGCCCCCGACAGCAAATTAATGAAAAACTGTTTTTT	CASSPRQQINEKLFF
few	TRBV6-4	TRBD2	TRBJ2-3	14	TGTGCCAGCAGTGGGACTAGCGGCACAGATACGCAGTATTTT	CASSGTSGTDTQYF
.	TRBV11-2	TRBD2	TRBJ2-1	15	TGTGCCAGCAGCTTACACGGGACTAGTCGGAAAGAGCAGTTCTTC	CASSLHGTSRKEQFF
.	TRBV19	.	TRBJ1-2	13	TGTGCCAGTAGTACGGAGGGGTGGTATGGCTACACCTTC	CASSTEGWYGYTF
.	TRBV25-1	TRBD2	TRBJ2-1	16	TGTGCCAGCAGTGGGAGGGAGGGCTTCTCCTACAATGAGCAGTTCTTC	CASSGREGFSYNEQFF
.	TRBV12-5	.	TRBJ1-1	16	TGTGCTAGTGGTTTGGTCCCAGGGAGGGAGAACACTGAAGCTTTCTTT	CASGLVPGRENTEAFF
.	TRBV19	.	TRBJ2-1	12	TGTGCCAGTAGCGGGGTTTACAATGAGCAGTTCTTC	CASSGVYNEQFF
.	TRBV5-6	.	TRBJ1-1	14	TGTGCCAGCAGCCTGGGGAGGGCGAACACTGAAGCTTTCTTT	CASSLGRANTEAFF
.	TRBV30	.	TRBJ2-3	14	TGTGCCTGGAGAAAGGGGTACGGCACAGATACGCAGTATTTT	CAWRKGYGTDTQYF
.	TRBV7-2	.	TRBJ1-2	19	TGTGCCAGCAGCTTAGACTACTGGCAGGGGCGCTCGTCCTCCTATGGCTACACCTTC	CASSLDYWQGRSSSYGYTF
.	TRBV2	.	TRBJ1-1	8	TGTGCCAGCAGTGACAGGTCATTT	CASSDRSF
.	TRBV6-1	TRBD1	TRBJ2-5	17	TGTGCCAGCAGTGAAGTCCTAGGGGGACAGGGGAGAGAGACCCAGTACTTC	CASSEVLGGQGRETQYF
.	TRBV5-1	TRBD1	TRBJ2-1	13	TGCGCCATTCGACAGGGTCCCTACAATGAGCAGTTCTTC	CAIRQGPYNEQFF
.	TRBV14	.	TRBJ2-7	14	TGTGCCAGCAGCCAACCGACAGTATCCTACGAGCAGTACTTC	CASSQPTVSYEQYF
.	TRBV5-4	TRBD2	TRBJ2-1	16	TGTGCCAGCAGACGAGGGCTAGCGGGAGTCTACAATGAGCAGTTCTTC	CASRRGLAGVYNEQFF
.	TRBV30	.	TRBJ1-3	15	TGTGCCTGGAGTTATGGCGGACTCTCTGGAAACACCATATATTTT	CAWSYGGLSGNTIYF
.	TRBV2	TRBD2	TRBJ2-7	16	TGTGCCAGCAGCACACTAGCGGGAGAAGGATCCTACGAGCAGTACTTC	CASSTLAGEGSYEQYF
.	TRBV15	.	TRBJ2-7	15	TGTGCCACCAGCAGAGATGGGGCCCCTACCTACGAGCAGTACTTC	CATSRDGAPTYEQYF
once	TRBV6-5	TRBD1	TRBJ1-1	15	TGTGCCAGCAGAGAAACAGGGGCCTTCGGGCGGGAAGCTTTCTTT	CASRETGAFGREAFF
.	TRBV27	.	TRBJ1-5	14	TGTGCCAGCAGTTTGGCAGGGTCAAGTCAGCCCCAGCATTTT	CASSLAGSSQPQHF
.	TRBV28	TRBD2	TRBJ2-1	18	TGTGCCAGCAGTTTATCCGGACTAGCGGGTAGGTCCTACAATGAGCAGTTCTTC	CASSLSGLAGRSYNEQFF
.	TRBV19	TRBD2	TRBJ2-7	14	TGTGCCAGTGCGACTAGCGGGCTCTCCTACGAGCAGTACTTC	CASATSGLSYEQYF
.	TRBV4-2	TRBD2	TRBJ2-3	16	TGTGCCAGCAGCCAAATGTTAGCGGGAGGGTCAGATACGCAGTATTTT	CASSQMLAGGSDTQYF
.	TRBV6-1	.	TRBJ2-4	15	TGTGCCAGCAATGGCAGCCGAGGGTCCAAAAACATTCAGTACTTC	CASNGSRGSKNIQYF
.	TRBV16	TRBD1	TRBJ1-2	15	TGTGCCAGCAGCCCCCGGGGCCAGGGGGGCTATGGCTACACCTTC	CASSPRGQGGYGYTF
.	TRBV28	TRBD1	TRBJ2-7	18	TGTGCCAGCGGGGCCCTTACAGGGGGCAATAGGGCGGGCTACGAGCAGTACTTC	CASGALTGGNRAGYEQYF